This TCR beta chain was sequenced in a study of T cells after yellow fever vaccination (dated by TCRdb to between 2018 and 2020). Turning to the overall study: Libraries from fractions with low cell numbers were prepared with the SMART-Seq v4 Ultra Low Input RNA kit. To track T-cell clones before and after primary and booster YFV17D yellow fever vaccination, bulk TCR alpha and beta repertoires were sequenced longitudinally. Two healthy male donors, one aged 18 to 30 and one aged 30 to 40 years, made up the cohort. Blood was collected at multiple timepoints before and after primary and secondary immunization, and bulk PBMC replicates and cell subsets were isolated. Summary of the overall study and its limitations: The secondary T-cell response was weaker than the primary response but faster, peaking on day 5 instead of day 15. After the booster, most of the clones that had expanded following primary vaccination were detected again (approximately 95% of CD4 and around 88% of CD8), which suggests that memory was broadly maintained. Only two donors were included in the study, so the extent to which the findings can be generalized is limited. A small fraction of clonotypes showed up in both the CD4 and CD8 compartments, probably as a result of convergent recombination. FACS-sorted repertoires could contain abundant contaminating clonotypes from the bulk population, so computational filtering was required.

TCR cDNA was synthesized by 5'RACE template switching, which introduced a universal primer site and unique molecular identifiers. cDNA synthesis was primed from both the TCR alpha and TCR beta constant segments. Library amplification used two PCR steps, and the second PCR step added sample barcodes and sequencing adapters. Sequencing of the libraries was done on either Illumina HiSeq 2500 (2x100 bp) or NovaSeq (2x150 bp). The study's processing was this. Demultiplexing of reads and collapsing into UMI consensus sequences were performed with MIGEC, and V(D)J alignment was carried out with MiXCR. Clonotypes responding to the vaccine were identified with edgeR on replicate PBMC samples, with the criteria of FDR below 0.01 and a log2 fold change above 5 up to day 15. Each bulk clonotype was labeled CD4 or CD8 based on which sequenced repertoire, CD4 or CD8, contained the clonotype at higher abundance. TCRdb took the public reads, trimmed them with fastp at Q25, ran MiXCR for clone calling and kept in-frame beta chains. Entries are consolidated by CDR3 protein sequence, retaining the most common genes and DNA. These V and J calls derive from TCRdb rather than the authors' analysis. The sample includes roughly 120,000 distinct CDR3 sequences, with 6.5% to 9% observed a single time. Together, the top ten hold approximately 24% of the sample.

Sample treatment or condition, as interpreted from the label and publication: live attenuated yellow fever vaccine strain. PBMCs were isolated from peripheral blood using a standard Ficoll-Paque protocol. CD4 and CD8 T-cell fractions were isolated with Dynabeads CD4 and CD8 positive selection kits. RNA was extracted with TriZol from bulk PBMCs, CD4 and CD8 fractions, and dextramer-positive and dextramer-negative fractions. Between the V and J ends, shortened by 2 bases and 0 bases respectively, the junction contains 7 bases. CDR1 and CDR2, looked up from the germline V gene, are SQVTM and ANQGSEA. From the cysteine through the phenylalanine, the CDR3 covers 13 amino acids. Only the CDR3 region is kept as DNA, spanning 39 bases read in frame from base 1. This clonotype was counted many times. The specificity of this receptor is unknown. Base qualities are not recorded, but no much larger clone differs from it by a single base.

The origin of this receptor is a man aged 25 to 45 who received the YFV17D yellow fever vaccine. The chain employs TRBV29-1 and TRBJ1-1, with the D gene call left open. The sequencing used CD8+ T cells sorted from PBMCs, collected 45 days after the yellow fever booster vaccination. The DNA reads TGCAGCGTTGAAATCCGGATGAACACTGAAGCTTTCTTT. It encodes CSVEIRMNTEAFF.